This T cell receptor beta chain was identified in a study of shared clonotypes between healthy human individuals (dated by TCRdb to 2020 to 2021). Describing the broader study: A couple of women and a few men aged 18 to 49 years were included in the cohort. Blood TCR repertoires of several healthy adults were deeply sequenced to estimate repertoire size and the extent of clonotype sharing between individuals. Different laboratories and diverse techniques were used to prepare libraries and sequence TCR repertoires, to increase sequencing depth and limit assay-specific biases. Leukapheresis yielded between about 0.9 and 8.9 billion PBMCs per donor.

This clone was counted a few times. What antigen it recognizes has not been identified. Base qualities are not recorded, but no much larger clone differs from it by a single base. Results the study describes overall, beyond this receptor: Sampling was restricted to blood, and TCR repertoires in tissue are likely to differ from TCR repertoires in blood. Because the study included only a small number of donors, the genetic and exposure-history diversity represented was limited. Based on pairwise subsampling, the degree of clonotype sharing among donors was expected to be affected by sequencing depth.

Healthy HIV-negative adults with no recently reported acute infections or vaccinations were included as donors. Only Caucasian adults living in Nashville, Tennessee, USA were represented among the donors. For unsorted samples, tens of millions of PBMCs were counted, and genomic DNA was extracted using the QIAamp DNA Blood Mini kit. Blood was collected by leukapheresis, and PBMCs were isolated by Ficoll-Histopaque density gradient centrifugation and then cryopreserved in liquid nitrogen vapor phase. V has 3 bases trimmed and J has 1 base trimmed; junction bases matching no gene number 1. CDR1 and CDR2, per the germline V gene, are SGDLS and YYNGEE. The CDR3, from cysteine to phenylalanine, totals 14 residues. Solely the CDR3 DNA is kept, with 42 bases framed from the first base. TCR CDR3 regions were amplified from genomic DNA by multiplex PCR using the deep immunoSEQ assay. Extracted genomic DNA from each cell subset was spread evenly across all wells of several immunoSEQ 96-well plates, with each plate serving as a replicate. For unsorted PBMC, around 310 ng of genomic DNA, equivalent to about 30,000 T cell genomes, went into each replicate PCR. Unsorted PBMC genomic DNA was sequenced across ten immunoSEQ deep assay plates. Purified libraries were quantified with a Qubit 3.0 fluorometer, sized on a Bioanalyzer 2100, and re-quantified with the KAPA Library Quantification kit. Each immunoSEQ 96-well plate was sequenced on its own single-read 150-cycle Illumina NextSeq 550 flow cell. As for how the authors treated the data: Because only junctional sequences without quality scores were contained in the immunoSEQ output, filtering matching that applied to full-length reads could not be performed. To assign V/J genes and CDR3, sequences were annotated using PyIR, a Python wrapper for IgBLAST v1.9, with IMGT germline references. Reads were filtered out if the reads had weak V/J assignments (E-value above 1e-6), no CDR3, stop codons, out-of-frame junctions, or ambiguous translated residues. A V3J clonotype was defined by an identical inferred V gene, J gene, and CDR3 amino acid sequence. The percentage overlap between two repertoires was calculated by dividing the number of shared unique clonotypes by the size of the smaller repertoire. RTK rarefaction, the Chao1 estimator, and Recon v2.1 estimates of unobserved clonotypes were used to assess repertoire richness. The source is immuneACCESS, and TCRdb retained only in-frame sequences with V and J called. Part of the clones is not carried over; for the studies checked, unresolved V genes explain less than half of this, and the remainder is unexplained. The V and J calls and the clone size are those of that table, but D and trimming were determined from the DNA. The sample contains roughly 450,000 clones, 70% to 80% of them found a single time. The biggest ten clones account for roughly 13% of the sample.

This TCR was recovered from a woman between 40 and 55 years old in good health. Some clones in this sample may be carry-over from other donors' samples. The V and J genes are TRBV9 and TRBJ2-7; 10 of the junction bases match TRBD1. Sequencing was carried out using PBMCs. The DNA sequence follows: TGTGCCAGCAGCGGGGGACAGGGGTCCTACGAGCAGTACTTC. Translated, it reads CASSGGQGSYEQYF.